This paragraph covers one T cell receptor (beta chain) sequence. Libraries were prepared by immunoSEQ multiplex PCR; TCRdb keeps only in-frame clonotypes and omits some of them. The sample yields 52,000 or so clones, over 80% seen once. The CDR3 runs to 15 residues. Trimming shortened V by 2 bases and J by 1 base, and 11 bases separated the two germline ends. Germline values: CDR1 KGHSH, CDR2 LQKENI. This specimen belongs to a study of T cell changes during pregnancy in multiple sclerosis. Sequencing was performed on CD4+ T cells from peripheral blood mononuclear cells, taken in the first trimester of pregnancy. The gene calls are TRBV18 and TRBJ2-5, with D possibly being TRBD1 (6 bases). This receptor was taken from a female donor with multiple sclerosis, enrolled in a pregnancy study. As DNA, the CDR3 is TGTGCCAGCTCACCAATGAGGGGGACCCAAGAGACCCAGTACTTC. It translates to CASSPMRGTQETQYF.